These 27 T cell receptor beta chains share one sample of origin, sequenced in a study of Ad26.COV2.S vaccination and SARS-CoV-2 variants. Some clones are missing from TCRdb's copy, which holds only in-frame ones; the method was immunoSEQ multiplex PCR. Of roughly 320,000 clones in the sample, around four fifths were seen once. Treatment reported: roughly 19 received Ad26.COV2.S at low or high dose, single or two shots; about five received placebo; per-sample allocation not given. Sampling took place 63 days after the first vaccine or placebo injection. Material: peripheral blood, obtained in a trial of Ad26.COV2.S vaccine versus placebo. These receptors were taken from a person between 18 and 60 years old who received the Ad26.COV2.S COVID-19 vaccine or a placebo.

V gene TRBV13 combines with J gene TRBJ1-4; no clear D gene. CDR1 PRHDT and CDR2 FYEKMQ come from the germline V gene (reference sequence). This CDR3 is built from 15 residues. V dropped 5 bases and J dropped 4 bases, with 14 bases sitting between them. CDR3 nucleotides: TGTGCCAGCAGCACCCGGGCAGGAGGTAATGAAAAACTGTTTTTT. It translates to CASSTRAGGNEKLFF.

J is TRBJ1-1 and V is TRBV2; possibly TRBD1 for D (6 bases). The germline gives CDR1 SNHLY, CDR2 FYNNEI. Trimming cost V 6 bases and J 0 bases, with 8 bases left between them. CDR3 length equals 13 residues. The chain's CDR3 is CASRRQVNTEAFF. In DNA form, the CDR3 reads TGTGCCAGCAGACGACAGGTGAACACTGAAGCTTTCTTT.

This chain joins TRBV7-9 and TRBJ1-5, with D uncertain. The CDR3 spans 12 residues. The V and J ends lost 4 bases and 6 bases respectively, with 7 bases between them. Germline CDR1 and CDR2: SEHNR and FQNEAQ (reference sequence). The CDR3 loop is CASSYSGQPQHF. CDR3 nucleotides: TGTGCCAGCAGCTATTCGGGTCAGCCCCAGCATTTT.

V usage is TRBV24-1 and J usage is TRBJ2-7; 8 nucleotides match TRBD1. Germline V gene sequence: CDR1 KGHDR, CDR2 SFDVKD. V lost 4 bases and J lost 6; bases outside the gene matches: 13. The CDR3 contains 16 residues. The CDR3: CATSDKTDRGRFEQYF. The CDR3 DNA follows: TGTGCCACCAGTGACAAAACCGACAGGGGTCGGTTCGAGCAGTACTTC.

The genes are TRBV30 and TRBJ2-7, with D tentatively TRBD1 (6 bases). Germline lookup yields CDR1 GTSNPN and CDR2 SVGIG (reference sequence). This CDR3 has 12 residues. V lost 4 bases, J lost 3 bases, and 10 bases lay in between. The chain's CDR3 is CAWKTGGYEQYF. The DNA of the CDR3 is TGTGCCTGGAAGACAGGTGGCTACGAGCAGTACTTC.

The rearrangement uses TRBV5-1 and TRBJ2-5, with 9 bases fitting TRBD1. CDR3 length equals 14 residues. Germline CDR1 reads SGHRS; CDR2 reads YFSETQ. The V and J ends lost 4 bases and 4 bases, in that order; junction bases with no gene match: 5. The CDR3 sequence: CASSPGTGRETQYF. The DNA of the CDR3 is TGCGCCAGCAGCCCCGGGACAGGGAGAGAGACCCAGTACTTC.

The chain is built from TRBV27 and TRBJ2-1, with D tentatively TRBD2 (6 bases). V shed 6 bases and J shed 9 bases, with 18 bases lying between them. The CDR3 length is 14 residues. Per germline, CDR1 MNHEY and CDR2 SMNVEV (reference sequence). The CDR3 DNA reads as TGTGCCAGCAGCCTAACCTCGGGGGAAGGTGAGCAGTTCTTC. Its translation: CASSLTSGEGEQFF.

This chain links TRBV19 with TRBJ2-2; 10 bases are shared with TRBD1. Germline lookup yields CDR1 LNHDA and CDR2 SQIVND (reference sequence). V gave up 6 bases and J gave up 5 bases; unmatched junction bases: 12. CDR3 size: 17 residues. The CDR3 region has the DNA TGTGCCAGTAGCCAATTTCCCGGGACAGGGGTAACCGGGGAGCTGTTTTTT. Translating gives CASSQFPGTGVTGELFF.

This clone was observed a handful of times. The chain combines TRBV4-2 with TRBJ1-6; D is perhaps TRBD1 (5 bases). CDR1 is LGHNA, CDR2 YNFKEQ, per germline. The CDR3 has 15 amino acids. Trimming stripped 0 bases from V and 10 bases from J, with 13 bases between. The CDR3 sequence is CASSQDGGQGSPLHF. CDR3 nucleotide sequence: TGTGCCAGCAGCCAAGATGGGGGTCAGGGCTCACCCCTCCACTTT.

V and J are TRBV9 and TRBJ2-1, with 9 bases aligning to TRBD1. This CDR3 has 15 amino acids. The V segment lost 4 bases and the J segment 14 bases; nucleotides outside the gene matches: 16. Germline V lookup: CDR1 SGDLS, CDR2 YYNGEE. The CDR3 coding sequence is TGTGCCAGCAGCCCACTTTCGGGACAGGGAGCCACTGAGTTCTTC. It is translated as CASSPLSGQGATEFF.

A few counts support this clone. The chain has TRBV6-2 or TRBV6-3 and TRBJ1-2; 7 nucleotides agree with TRBD1. Germline trimming cut 2 bases from V and 4 bases from J; bases unmatched to any gene: 10. The CDR3 has 16 amino acids. Germline V gene lookup returns CDR1 MNHEY and CDR2 SVGEGT. The CDR3 sequence: CASSYNRGGFVYGYTF. In nucleotides, the CDR3 is TGTGCCAGCAGTTACAACAGGGGCGGTTTCGTCTATGGCTACACCTTC.

The rearrangement links TRBV11-3 to TRBJ2-7, with 8 bases identical to TRBD1. V lost 3 bases to trimming and J lost 5 bases; unmatched junction nucleotides: 9. Germline-derived CDR1 and CDR2 are SGHNT and YENEEA. The CDR3 length is 15 residues. This CDR3 reads CASSFLGQGNHEQYF. In DNA form, the CDR3 reads TGTGCCAGCAGCTTCCTCGGACAGGGAAACCACGAGCAGTACTTC.

The chain recombines TRBV29-1 with TRBJ2-7; TRBD1 agrees at 11 bases. The junction had 2 bases not matched to a gene; V was cut back by 4 bases and J by 3 bases. Per the germline V gene, CDR1 is SQVTM and CDR2 is ANQGSEA. This CDR3 has 13 amino acids. The CDR3 coding sequence is TGCAGCGTTGTGGGACAGGGGGGCTACGAGCAGTACTTC. It yields the protein CSVVGQGGYEQYF.

The rearrangement uses TRBV5-5 and TRBJ2-7; 7 bases match TRBD2. Losses at the gene ends were 0 bases for V and 2 bases for J; bases not matched to a gene: 5. Germline loops: CDR1 SGHKS, CDR2 YYEKEE (reference sequence). CDR3 length: 15 amino acids. CDR3 residues: CASSLGLAATYEQYF. The DNA for the CDR3 is TGTGCCAGCAGCTTGGGTCTAGCGGCGACCTACGAGCAGTACTTC. The full variable domain, in which reference TRBV5-5 and TRBJ2-7 provide the parts outside the CDR3, is DAGVTQSPTHLIKTRGQQVTLRCSPISGHKSVSWYQQVLGQGPQFIFQYYEKEERGRGNFPDRFSARQFPNYSSELNVNALLLGDSALYLCASSLGLAATYEQYFGPGTRLTVT.

The rearrangement joins TRBV14 to TRBJ1-1; a weak D match, TRBD1 (5 bases). Germline loops: CDR1 SGHDN, CDR2 FVKESK. The CDR3 is 13 amino acids. With 4 bases removed from V and 12 bases from J, the gap between germline ends came to 18 bases. The CDR3 region has the DNA TGTGCCAGCAGCCCGCACCTACAGGTCCCGACTTTCTTT. Amino acid sequence: CASSPHLQVPTFF.

J is TRBJ1-2 and V is TRBV29-1; D is uncertain. CDR1 and CDR2 from the germline V gene are SQVTM and ANQGSEA. Trimming shortened V by 0 bases and J by 9 bases, and 11 bases separated the two germline ends. The length of the CDR3 is 12 residues. CDR3 amino acids: CSVEDPSLSYTF. CDR3 DNA: TGCAGCGTTGAAGACCCCTCGCTGAGCTACACCTTC.

Only a few counts were recorded for this clone. The V gene is TRBV4-1, the J gene TRBJ2-1; 12 nucleotides match TRBD2. J lost 8 bases, V lost 3 bases, and 8 bases had no gene match. The CDR3 totals 16 residues. Germline V lookup: CDR1 MGHRA, CDR2 YSYEKL. This CDR3 reads CASSHPSGGARDEQFF. DNA for the CDR3: TGCGCCAGCAGCCATCCTAGCGGGGGGGCTAGGGATGAGCAGTTCTTC.

V usage is TRBV23-1 and J usage is TRBJ1-1; the D is unclear. TRBV23-1 is annotated as an ORF whose role is uncertain. Trimming shortened V by 9 bases and J by 3 bases, and 14 bases separated the two germline ends. There are 13 residues in the CDR3. The CDR3 region is CARSGSHYTEAFF. Written as DNA, the CDR3 is TGCGCCAGAAGTGGTAGTCATTACACTGAAGCTTTCTTT.

This clone has only one observation. Different DNA sequences within this sample yield the same CDR3. The chain combines TRBV6-5 with TRBJ1-1; 8 bases align to TRBD1. CDR3 size: 14 residues. Trimming cost V 5 bases and J 4 bases; bases outside gene matches: 6. Germline-derived CDR1 and CDR2 are MNHEY and SVGAGI. The CDR3 DNA reads TGTGCCAGCAGTCGAACAGGGGGTGGCACTGAAGCTTTCTTT. Encoded protein: CASSRTGGGTEAFF.

The rearrangement uses TRBV5-1 and TRBJ2-1; D is uncertain. V was shortened by 0 bases and J by 0 bases, with 10 bases between the two germline ends. CDR1 and CDR2 (germline): SGHRS, YFSETQ. This CDR3 spans 16 amino acids. The CDR3 nucleotides are TGCGCCAGCAGCTTGGCCATAGATTTCTCCTACAATGAGCAGTTCTTC. It is translated as CASSLAIDFSYNEQFF.

The gene calls are TRBV10-3 and TRBJ1-2, with D possibly matching TRBD1 (5 bases). Looked up from germline, CDR1 is ENHRY and CDR2 is SYGVKD. The V end lost 10 bases, the J end lost 4 bases, and 19 bases lay between the germline ends. This CDR3 has 14 amino acids. The CDR3 reads CATLGASGSYGYTF. For the CDR3, the DNA is TGTGCCACGTTAGGGGCTAGTGGGAGCTATGGCTACACCTTC.

The chain couples TRBV15 to TRBJ1-2; D is ambiguous. The V gene's germline CDR1 is LNHNV and CDR2 YYDKDF (reference sequence). The CDR3 totals 15 residues. The V and J ends lost 8 bases and 0 bases respectively, with 16 bases between them. CDR3 nucleotide sequence: TGTGCCACCGGACCAGTTAACCCAGCTAACTATGGCTACACCTTC. Translated: CATGPVNPANYGYTF.

This clone has a single count. This chain connects TRBV6-5 to TRBJ2-5; 9 bases are shared with TRBD1. Trimming took 6 bases from V and 4 from J; bases not matched to a gene: 3. Germline V gene lookup returns CDR1 MNHEY and CDR2 SVGAGI. The CDR3 runs to 13 residues. The CDR3 DNA is TGTGCCAGCAGACGACAGGGGGTAGAGACCCAGTACTTC. Translation: CASRRQGVETQYF.

The CDR3 nucleotides read TGTGCCAGCAGCCTCGAAAGACGGAGCTCCTACAATGAGCAGTTCTTC. Its translation is CASSLERRSSYNEQFF. This chain connects TRBV7-8 to TRBJ2-1, with D unresolved. Germline V CDR1 and CDR2: SGHVS, FQNEAQ. V was pared by 5 bases and J by 0 bases, with 14 bases between. This CDR3 comprises 16 residues.

This clone was counted once. The rearrangement uses TRBV2 and TRBJ2-3, with 10 bases that match TRBD1. The ends lost 1 base at V and 6 bases at J; junction bases unmatched: 4. The CDR3 has 15 residues. Germline V lookup: CDR1 SNHLY, CDR2 FYNNEI. CDR3 sequence: CASSEGGQGGDTQYF. The CDR3 DNA reads TGTGCCAGCAGTGAAGGTGGACAGGGGGGGGATACGCAGTATTTT.

This chain links TRBV7-2 with TRBJ2-7, with 10 bases fitting TRBD2. Germline V lookup: CDR1 SGHTA, CDR2 FQGNSA. The V segment lost 0 bases and the J segment 4 bases; nucleotides outside the gene matches: 6. The CDR3 length is 16 residues. In DNA form, the CDR3 reads TGTGCCAGCAGCTTAGCAAGCGGGGGGGCTAGGTACGAGCAGTACTTC. This encodes CASSLASGGARYEQYF.

This chain uses TRBV5-1 with TRBJ1-2, with D perhaps matching TRBD1 (5 bases). The V end lost 2 bases, the J end lost 4 bases, and 9 bases lay between the germline ends. This CDR3 has 13 residues. Germline assignment: CDR1 SGHRS and CDR2 YFSETQ. The CDR3 is CASSLDSTYGYTF. DNA of the CDR3: TGCGCCAGCAGCTTAGACAGCACCTATGGCTACACCTTC.